This TCR beta chain is drawn from a study of cytomegalovirus exposure and HLA in healthy donors. Study-level findings and limits: The study put around 180 TCR beta chains on its list as cytomegalovirus-associated.

The table came from immunoSEQ multiplex PCR; TCRdb's copy has only in-frame clones and leaves some out. Of tens of thousands of clones in the sample, 90% to 95% were seen once. The J segment lost 4 bases and the V segment lost 6 bases, leaving 4 bases of the junction unmatched. Germline V lookup: CDR1 LNHDA, CDR2 SQIVND (reference sequence). This CDR3 is 13 amino acids long. On this clone: Its antigen remains unknown.

The source is a woman under 30 in good health and CMV-seronegative. Sequences were obtained from PBMCs. This rearrangement joins TRBV19 to TRBJ1-2; 8 nucleotides match TRBD1. The CDR3: CASSRDRLYGYTF. Here the CDR3 DNA reads TGTGCCAGTAGCCGGGACAGGCTCTATGGCTACACCTTC.